This T cell receptor (beta chain) was identified in a study of shared clonotypes between healthy human individuals. This clone has a handful of counts. Looked up from germline, CDR1 is LNHDA and CDR2 is SQIVND (reference sequence). V was clipped by 4 bases and J by 4 bases, with 13 bases between them. The CDR3 totals 14 residues. Around 300 ng DNA, roughly 28,000 T cell genomes, went into unsorted PBMC replicate PCRs. The method was immunoSEQ multiplex PCR; TCRdb's version includes in-frame clones alone and lacks a portion of them. The sample consists of approximately 510,000 clones, more than 65% of them appearing once.

The sample taken for sequencing was PBMCs. This clonotype originated in a woman aged 35 to 49 in good health. Some clones in this sample may be carry-over from other donors' samples. This sequence joins TRBV19 and TRBJ1-1, with a possible D match to TRBD1 (5 bases). The CDR3 loop reads CASSNRGSSTEAFF. As DNA, the CDR3 is TGTGCCAGTAGTAACCGGGGGAGTTCCACTGAAGCTTTCTTT. Combining the CDR3 with reference TRBV19 and TRBJ1-1 gives the whole variable domain DGGITQSPKYLFRKEGQNVTLSCEQNLNHDAMYWYRQDPGQGLRLIYYSQIVNDFQKGDIAEGYSVSREKKESFPLTVTSAQKNPTAFYLCASSNRGSSTEAFFGQGTRLTVV.